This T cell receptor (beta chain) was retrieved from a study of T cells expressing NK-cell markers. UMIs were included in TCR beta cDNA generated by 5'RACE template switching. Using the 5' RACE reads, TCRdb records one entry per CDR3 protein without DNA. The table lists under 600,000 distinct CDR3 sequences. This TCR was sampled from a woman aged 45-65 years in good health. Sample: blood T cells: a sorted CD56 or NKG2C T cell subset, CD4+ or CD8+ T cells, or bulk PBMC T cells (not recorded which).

CDR3 amino acids: CASSPWESTDTQYF. The rearrangement joins TRBV12-3 or TRBV12-4 to TRBJ2-3; TCRdb's D call, TRBD2, is unchecked because there is no DNA. This CDR3 comprises 14 residues.